This TCR beta chain stems from a study of tumor and adjacent non-tumor tissue in lung cancer. Study at large: The cohort had around eleven adenocarcinoma, 2 squamous cell and 1 small cell patients. Stage I to III disease affected about nine men and a handful of women aged about 31 to 76.

The library came from three nested PCR rounds adapted from ARM-PCR protocols. TCRdb independently ran MiXCR on the multiplex PCR reads; one entry per CDR3 protein. The sample holds under 140,000 distinct CDR3 sequences, under 90% seen once. The germline gives CDR1 SGHNT, CDR2 YENEEA. The CDR3 runs to 16 residues. No cell sorting was done before RNA was extracted from the tissue. As to this clonotype: The junction shows a germline mismatch at one end, possibly a read error.

The source material was lung tumor tissue. The V call is TRBV11-3, the J call TRBJ2-1; D is possibly TRBD1 (6 bases). This clonotype originated in a man aged 65-85 years with non-small cell lung cancer. CDR3 coding DNA: TGTGTCAGCAGGCCCGAGGGGGAGCTGGGGAAAAATGAGCAGTTCTTC. Translating gives CVSRPEGELGKNEQFF.